This paragraph reports one T cell receptor beta chain. Its antigen remains unknown. Sequencing was at deep level. Libraries were prepared by immunoSEQ multiplex PCR; TCRdb keeps only in-frame clonotypes and omits some of them. This table has more than 550,000 clones, 90% appearing once. The sample belongs to a study of shared clonotypes between healthy human individuals. Broader study findings: The study's rarefaction showed incomplete sorted-subset sequencing despite large depth.

Every contributor of samples was a Caucasian grown-up residing in Nashville, Tennessee. CDR1 and CDR2 from the germline V gene are MNHEY and SMNVEV (reference sequence). The CDR3 has 14 residues. V was clipped by 4 bases and J by 4 bases; unmatched bases: 4. The chain joins TRBV27 to TRBJ2-7; 10 nucleotides align to TRBD2. Sequencing input: memory CD8+ T cells from PBMCs. Subset given: CD45RO+ cells pooled with CCR7-negative TemRA cells. The receptor was derived from a man between 18 and 29 years old in good health. Some clones in this sample may be carry-over from other donors' samples. CDR3 protein: CASSSSGRLYEQYF. CDR3 in DNA: TGTGCCAGCAGTTCTAGCGGGAGACTGTACGAGCAGTACTTC.